A selection of T cell receptor beta chains follows, all from one sample in a study of blood T cell repertoires in COVID-19. Only in-frame clones appear in the TCRdb table, and some are missing; sequencing was by immunoSEQ multiplex PCR. The sample consists of 170,000 or so clones, about 87% of them appearing once. The sample consisted of peripheral blood. These receptors were taken from a woman aged 70-85 years with COVID-19, enrolled during active disease. Each CDR3 is given with its conserved first and last residue. Fields, in order: CDR3 protein, CDR3 DNA, J gene, D gene, clone size, V gene. D genes are given only for firm matches. Expanded clones are given a class, and other clones once, few, many or no size at all.

CASASADTDTQYF	TGTGCCAGCGCTAGCGCCGACACAGATACGCAGTATTTT	TRBJ2-3	.	once	TRBV6-5
CASSLQRQGRTGELFF	TGCGCCAGCAGCTTACAACGACAGGGGAGGACCGGGGAGCTGTTTTTT	TRBJ2-2	TRBD1	.	TRBV5-1
CASSEAPGRAHEQYF	TGTGCCAGCAGTGAAGCGCCTGGGAGGGCCCACGAGCAGTACTTC	TRBJ2-7	TRBD2	.	TRBV6-1
CASVRGNSPLHF	TGTGCCAGCGTTCGGGGTAATTCACCCCTCCACTTT	TRBJ1-6	.	.	TRBV6-5
CASSLVFGLAGDTGELFF	TGTGCCAGCAGTTTAGTCTTTGGACTAGCGGGAGACACCGGGGAGCTGTTTTTT	TRBJ2-2	TRBD2	.	TRBV28
CASSPGLEPYEQYF	TGTGCCAGCAGCCCGGGACTAGAACCCTACGAGCAGTACTTC	TRBJ2-7	TRBD2	.	TRBV2
CASSPGAGTYEQYF	TGCGCCAGCAGCCCGGGAGCGGGGACCTACGAGCAGTACTTC	TRBJ2-7	TRBD2	.	TRBV5-1
CASSVDHYSNTGELFF	TGTGCCAGCAGCGTAGATCACTACTCGAACACCGGGGAGCTGTTTTTT	TRBJ2-2	.	.	TRBV9
CASNMANSYEQYF	TGTGCCAGCAATATGGCCAACTCCTACGAGCAGTACTTC	TRBJ2-7	.	few	TRBV27
CASSLVGSGRSGELFF	TGTGCCAGCAGCTTGGTGGGTAGCGGGAGGTCCGGGGAGCTGTTTTTT	TRBJ2-2	TRBD2	.	TRBV5-6
CAISPGGTYEQYF	TGTGCCATCAGTCCAGGCGGGACTTACGAGCAGTACTTC	TRBJ2-7	.	.	TRBV10-3
CSVGEGQGNEQFF	TGCAGCGTTGGAGAGGGACAGGGCAATGAGCAGTTCTTC	TRBJ2-1	TRBD1	.	TRBV29-1
CASSSTSGSWDEQFF	TGTGCCAGCAGTTCGACTAGCGGGAGTTGGGATGAGCAGTTCTTC	TRBJ2-1	TRBD2	.	TRBV28
CASSLSLATDTQYF	TGTGCCAGCAGCTTATCACTAGCCACAGATACGCAGTATTTT	TRBJ2-3	.	.	TRBV7-9
CSVGDRALNTEAFF	TGCAGCGTAGGGGACAGGGCCCTGAACACTGAAGCTTTCTTT	TRBJ1-1	TRBD1	once	TRBV29-1
CASSVRGGAGEQYF	TGTGCCAGCAGCGTAAGGGGGGGCGCGGGCGAGCAGTACTTC	TRBJ2-7	.	.	TRBV9
CASSLERGLGEADTQYF	TGTGCCAGCAGCTTAGAGCGGGGTTTAGGGGAGGCAGATACGCAGTATTTT	TRBJ2-3	TRBD2	once	TRBV7-2
CASSSNGDTEAFF	TGTGCCAGCAGCTCAAACGGGGACACTGAAGCTTTCTTT	TRBJ1-1	.	.	TRBV7-9
CASSSTPGTGGRAFF	TGTGCCAGCAGCTCAACACCCGGGACAGGGGGCCGGGCTTTCTTT	TRBJ1-1	TRBD1	.	TRBV11-2
CAIGDRDNSPLHF	TGTGCCATCGGAGACAGGGATAATTCACCCCTCCACTTT	TRBJ1-6	TRBD1	.	TRBV10-3
CAIGQGQGDNEQFF	TGTGCCATCGGACAGGGACAGGGTGACAATGAGCAGTTCTTC	TRBJ2-1	TRBD1	.	TRBV10-3
CATSRDYGELFF	TGTGCCACCAGCAGAGATTACGGGGAGCTGTTTTTT	TRBJ2-2	.	.	TRBV15
CASSLGGRDEQYF	TGTGCCAGCAGCTTGGGCGGGAGGGACGAGCAGTACTTC	TRBJ2-7	TRBD2	.	TRBV11-3
CASSLLEGIGGYTF	TGTGCCAGCAGCTTGTTGGAGGGAATAGGCGGCTACACCTTC	TRBJ1-2	.	.	TRBV5-4
CASTTSGAYNEQFF	TGTGCCAGCACGACTAGCGGGGCTTACAATGAGCAGTTCTTC	TRBJ2-1	TRBD2	.	TRBV6-5
CASRADPDRASYGYTF	TGCGCCAGCAGGGCGGACCCGGACAGGGCATCCTATGGCTACACCTTC	TRBJ1-2	TRBD1	.	TRBV5-1
CASSQRLGQGNTEAFF	TGCGCCAGCAGCCAGCGCCTGGGACAGGGGAACACTGAAGCTTTCTTT	TRBJ1-1	TRBD1	.	TRBV4-1
CASSREGLAGTEQYF	TGTGCCAGCAGTAGAGAAGGGCTAGCGGGAACCGAGCAGTACTTC	TRBJ2-7	TRBD2	.	TRBV6-5
CASSLFGSSGEQYF	TGTGCCAGCAGTTTATTCGGCTCCTCGGGCGAGCAGTACTTC	TRBJ2-7	.	few	TRBV27
CASSDGQGEFGYTF	TGTGCCAGCAGTGACGGACAGGGGGAATTTGGCTACACCTTC	TRBJ1-2	TRBD1	.	TRBV25-1
CASSTGLAGGHYEQYF	TGTGCCAGCAGCACCGGACTAGCCGGAGGCCACTACGAGCAGTACTTC	TRBJ2-7	TRBD2	.	TRBV11-1
CASSPRQGDYGYTF	TGTGCCAGCAGCCCCCGACAGGGAGACTATGGCTACACCTTC	TRBJ1-2	TRBD1	.	TRBV5-5
CASTPAGKDNSPLHF	TGTGCCAGCACCCCCGCGGGAAAGGACAATTCACCCCTCCACTTT	TRBJ1-6	.	.	TRBV6-2/TRBV6-3
CASSLYLDLNTEAFF	TGTGCCAGCAGCTTGTACCTAGACTTGAACACTGAAGCTTTCTTT	TRBJ1-1	.	.	TRBV5-5
CASSDGTGGREQYF	TGTGCCAGCAGCGATGGGACAGGGGGCCGGGAGCAGTACTTC	TRBJ2-7	TRBD1	.	TRBV6-5
CAISSDPRAQYF	TGTGCCATCAGTTCAGACCCCCGGGCCCAGTACTTC	TRBJ2-5	.	.	TRBV10-3
CASGQTEPSEQYF	TGTGCCAGCGGCCAGACAGAGCCTTCCGAGCAGTACTTC	TRBJ2-7	.	.	TRBV7-2
CASVKGRGREQYF	TGTGCCAGCGTAAAGGGCAGGGGACGCGAGCAGTACTTC	TRBJ2-7	.	few	TRBV28
CASSVGAGSSTTDTQYF	TGTGCCAGCAGCGTAGGGGCGGGCAGCTCTACCACAGATACGCAGTATTTT	TRBJ2-3	.	.	TRBV9
CASSQNTEAFF	TGTGCCAGTAGCCAAAACACTGAAGCTTTCTTT	TRBJ1-1	.	.	TRBV19
CASSLRTGSFAEAFF	TGTGCCAGCAGCTTGCGGACAGGGAGTTTCGCTGAAGCTTTCTTT	TRBJ1-1	TRBD1	few	TRBV5-8
CASSRGEGGWGNEQFF	TGCGCCAGCAGCCGGGGGGAGGGTGGATGGGGCAATGAGCAGTTCTTC	TRBJ2-1	TRBD2	.	TRBV4-3
CASFPEQYF	TGCGCCAGCTTCCCAGAGCAGTACTTC	TRBJ2-7	.	.	TRBV5-1
CASTSTGTGYYEQYF	TGTGCCAGCACCTCTACCGGGACAGGGTACTACGAGCAGTACTTC	TRBJ2-7	TRBD1	.	TRBV27
CASSLGQAYEAFF	TGTGCCAGCAGTCTGGGACAGGCCTACGAAGCTTTCTTT	TRBJ1-1	TRBD1	.	TRBV12-3/TRBV12-4
CASSLGGQGRAFF	TGTGCCAGCAGTTTAGGAGGACAGGGTAGGGCTTTCTTT	TRBJ1-1	TRBD1	.	TRBV28
CASSARDRGGQPQHF	TGTGCCAGCAGCGCCCGGGACAGGGGAGGTCAGCCCCAGCATTTT	TRBJ1-5	TRBD1	few	TRBV3-1/TRBV3-2
CASSLGSDTEAFF	TGTGCCAGCAGCTTAGGTTCGGACACTGAAGCTTTCTTT	TRBJ1-1	.	.	TRBV7-3
CASSPGGSPHEQYF	TGTGCCAGCTCACCGGGCGGGAGTCCCCACGAGCAGTACTTC	TRBJ2-7	TRBD2	.	TRBV18
CASSGQTISGNTIYF	TGTGCCAGCAGCGGGCAGACCATCTCTGGAAACACCATATATTTT	TRBJ1-3	.	.	TRBV4-2